This T cell receptor beta chain was captured in a study of chemoradiotherapy in HPV16-positive cancers. Over chemoradiotherapy, repertoires were sampled more than once. Sequenced by immunoSEQ multiplex PCR; TCRdb stores in-frame clones only, minus some. In the table there are about 68,000 clones, 88% of which are singletons. V was clipped by 2 bases and J by 9 bases, with 11 bases between them. Germline V gives CDR1 SNHLY, CDR2 FYNNEI. This CDR3 has 13 residues. The chain uses TRBV2 and TRBJ1-3; D unresolved. Sequenced material: blood, taken from a patient who underwent chemoradiotherapy. The receptor comes from a human donor with HPV-associated anogenital cancer. CDR3 region: CASSEYGESTIYF. The CDR3 nucleotides read TGTGCCAGCAGTGAATACGGGGAGTCCACCATATATTTT.